The 9 T cell receptor beta chains reported below all come from one sample, sequenced in a study of T-cell memory formation after mild COVID-19. TCRdb re-called the 5' RACE reads with MiXCR, one entry per CDR3 protein. The repertoire consists of a few hundred thousand distinct CDR3 sequences, with 21% occurring once and the leading ten covering roughly an eighth. The specimen sequenced was PBMCs or a T cell subset sorted from them (not recorded which). Every receptor here comes from an adult woman who had mild COVID-19 (a few samples of this study predate the infection). Cell type and time point are not known.

This clonotype appeared a few times. CDR3 nucleotides: TGTGCCAGCAGTTTACTCGGACTCCAAGAGACCCAGTACTTC. Amino acids: CASSLLGLQETQYF. The chain combines TRBV27 with TRBJ2-5, with D perhaps TRBD2 (5 bases). Trimming removed 2 bases from V and 1 base from J, with 8 bases in between. Per the germline V gene, CDR1 is MNHEY and CDR2 is SMNVEV (reference sequence). This CDR3 contains 14 residues.

This clonotype is a singleton in its sample. This chain joins TRBV15 and TRBJ1-2, with 7 bases that match TRBD1. The V gene end was trimmed by 4 bases and the J gene end by 1 base; junction bases not matched to a gene: 3. CDR3 length: 14 amino acids. From germline, CDR1 is LNHNV and CDR2 YYDKDF (reference sequence). The chain's CDR3 is CATSNNRGNYGYTF. The CDR3 DNA reads TGTGCCACCAGCAACAACAGGGGTAACTATGGCTACACCTTC.

The chain recombines TRBV24-1 with TRBJ2-4, with D unclear. This CDR3 region has 14 residues. Germline CDR1 and CDR2: KGHDR and SFDVKD. The ends were cut back, 4 bases at V and 3 bases at J, with 9 bases in the middle. The CDR3 sequence is CATSEGRSKNIQYF. CDR3 sequence (DNA): TGTGCCACCAGTGAGGGCCGGAGCAAAAACATTCAGTACTTC.

The sample holds a few counts of this clonotype. This rearrangement joins TRBV7-6 to TRBJ2-3; 8 nucleotides line up with TRBD2. CDR1 is SGHVS, CDR2 FNYEAQ, per germline. This CDR3 is built from 15 residues. The V gene end was trimmed by 4 bases and the J gene end by 2 bases; junction bases not matched to a gene: 5. CDR3 amino acids: CASSWAGGSTDTQYF. The CDR3 DNA follows: TGTGCCAGCAGCTGGGCGGGAGGTTCCACAGATACGCAGTATTTT. The full variable domain, in which reference TRBV7-6 and TRBJ2-3 provide the parts outside the CDR3, is GAGVSQSPRYKVTKRGQDVALRCDPISGHVSLYWYRQALGQGPEFLTYFNYEAQQDKSGLPNDRFSAERPEGSISTLTIQRTEQRDSAMYRCASSWAGGSTDTQYFGPGTRLTVL.

This sequence joins TRBV14 and TRBJ2-5, with 8 bases aligning to TRBD1. This CDR3 has 17 residues. J gave up 1 base and V 4 bases, and 11 bases lay outside the gene matches. Looked up from germline, CDR1 is SGHDN and CDR2 is FVKESK. CDR3 sequence reads: CASSPFPTGVIQETQYF. The CDR3 DNA sequence: TGTGCCAGCAGCCCTTTCCCGACAGGGGTGATCCAAGAGACCCAGTACTTC.

Many counts were recorded for this clonotype. The CDR3 DNA is TGTGCCAGCAGCTCTGCTTGGGGGGAGGGCCGCGAGCAGTACTTC. Its translation: CASSSAWGEGREQYF. The chain links TRBV7-2 to TRBJ2-7; TRBD2 matches at 7 bases. In germline, CDR1 is SGHTA, CDR2 FQGNSA. The CDR3 totals 15 residues. The V and J ends lost 4 bases and 6 bases, in that order; junction bases with no gene match: 12.

This clonotype was seen only a few times. This chain connects TRBV28 to TRBJ2-1; TRBD2 agrees at 12 bases. This CDR3 has 16 amino acids. CDR1 and CDR2 (germline): MDHEN, SYDVKM. V trimming: 10 bases; J trimming: 7 bases; junction bases outside the gene matches: 14. CDR3 bases: TGTGCCACCAAATCTCCGGGACTAGCGGGTGGTAATGAGCAGTTCTTC. Protein: CATKSPGLAGGNEQFF. The whole variable domain, filled in from reference TRBV28 and TRBJ2-1, reads DVKVTQSSRYLVKRTGEKVFLECVQDMDHENMFWYRQDPGLGLRLIYFSYDVKMKEKGDIPEGYSVSREKKERFSLILESASTNQTSMYLCATKSPGLAGGNEQFFGPGTRLTVL.

This clonotype has just a few counts. The chain uses TRBV11-1 and TRBJ1-1; D not resolved. The CDR3 length is 14 residues. The ends were cut back, 5 bases at V and 4 bases at J, with 14 bases in the middle. Germline V gene lookup returns CDR1 SGHAT and CDR2 FQDESV (reference sequence). The CDR3 sequence: CASSQRLAGTEAFF. In DNA form, the CDR3 reads TGTGCCAGCAGCCAACGATTAGCAGGCACTGAAGCTTTCTTT.

This clonotype came up once. This sequence joins TRBV7-8 and TRBJ2-4; 7 bases line up with TRBD2. This CDR3 has 13 amino acids. Germline assignment: CDR1 SGHVS and CDR2 FQNEAQ. With 7 bases clipped from V and 9 bases from J, the junction kept 9 bases outside the gene matches. CDR3 amino acids: CASTQREGGIQYF. CDR3 bases: TGTGCCAGCACCCAAAGGGAGGGCGGCATTCAGTACTTC.